This TCR beta chain was identified during a study of T-cell reconstitution after alpha-beta-depleted transplantation in children. Study-wide findings and caveats: T-cell counts and diversity at one year post-transplant came mainly from newly produced T cells. Where some patients showed high TCRbeta diversity at day 60, it came from recipient T cells and thymic progenitors that had survived. Approximately two months post-transplant, alpha-beta T cells reportedly originated from several hundred expanded graft clones.

Using unique molecular identifiers, the investigators prepared the TCRbeta library. TCRdb passed the PCR reads through MiXCR, listing each CDR3 protein once. Here the sample spans some 120,000 distinct CDR3 sequences, 10% being singletons. The germline CDR1 and CDR2 sequences are GTSNPN and SVGIG (reference sequence). With 5 bases removed from V and 7 bases from J, the gap between germline ends came to 15 bases. The CDR3 extends over 12 amino acids. With regard to this clonotype: The antigen remains unidentified.

This sequence joins TRBV30 and TRBJ2-7; possibly TRBD1 or TRBD2 for D (5 bases each). The receptor's source is a boy aged 2 to 10 with acute lymphoblastic leukemia, due to receive a stem cell transplant. Specimen: PBMCs, collected before TCRalphabeta/CD19-depleted stem cell transplant. CDR3 sequence: CAWGRGAREQYF. The DNA for the CDR3 is TGTGCCTGGGGGAGAGGGGCGCGGGAGCAGTACTTC.